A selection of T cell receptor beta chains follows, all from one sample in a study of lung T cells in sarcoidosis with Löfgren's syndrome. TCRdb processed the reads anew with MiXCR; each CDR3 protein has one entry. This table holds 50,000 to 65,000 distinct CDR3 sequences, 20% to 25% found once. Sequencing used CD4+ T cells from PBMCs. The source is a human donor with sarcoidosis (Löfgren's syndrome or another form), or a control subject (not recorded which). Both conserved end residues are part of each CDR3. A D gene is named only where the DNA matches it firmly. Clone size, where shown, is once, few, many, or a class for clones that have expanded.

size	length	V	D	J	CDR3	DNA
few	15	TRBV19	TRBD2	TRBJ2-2	CASRPPGTSAGELFF	TGTGCCAGTAGGCCGCCCGGGACTAGCGCTGGGGAGCTGTTTTTT
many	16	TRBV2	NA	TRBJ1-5	CASSESPGSSNQPQHF	TGTGCCAGCAGTGAAAGTCCGGGATCTAGCAATCAGCCCCAGCATTTT
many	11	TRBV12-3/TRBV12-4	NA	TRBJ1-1	CASTLNTEAFF	TGTGCCAGCACCCTGAACACTGAAGCTTTCTTT
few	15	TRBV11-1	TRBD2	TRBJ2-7	CAGSLTLAGDDEQYF	TGTGCCGGCAGCTTAACCCTAGCGGGAGATGATGAGCAGTACTTC
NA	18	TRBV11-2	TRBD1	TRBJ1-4	CASSSIGGGKTTNEKLFF	TGTGCCAGCAGCTCAATAGGAGGGGGCAAAACAACTAATGAAAAACTGTTTTTT
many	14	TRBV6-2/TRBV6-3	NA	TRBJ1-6	CASSYVQGDSPLHF	TGTGCCAGCAGTTACGTACAGGGAGATTCGCCCCTCCACTTT
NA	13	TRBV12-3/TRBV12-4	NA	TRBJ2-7	CASSLRERYEQYF	TGTGCCAGCAGTCTTAGGGAGAGGTACGAGCAGTACTTC
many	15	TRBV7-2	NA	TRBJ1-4	CASSLVRTTNEKLFF	TGTGCCAGCAGCTTAGTTCGGACAACTAATGAAAAACTGTTTTTT
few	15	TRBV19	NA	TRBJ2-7	CASSKQADSSYEQYF	TGTGCCAGTAGTAAACAGGCGGATAGCTCCTACGAGCAGTACTTC
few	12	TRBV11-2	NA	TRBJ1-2	CASSLLDYGYTF	TGTGCCAGCAGCTTATTGGACTATGGCTACACCTTC
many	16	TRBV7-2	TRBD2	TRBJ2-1	CASSPARGGGYNEQFF	TGTGCCAGCAGCCCGGCCCGCGGGGGGGGGTACAATGAGCAGTTCTTC
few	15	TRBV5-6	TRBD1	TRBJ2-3	CASSGTGPSTDTQYF	TGTGCCAGCAGCGGGACAGGGCCAAGCACAGATACGCAGTATTTT
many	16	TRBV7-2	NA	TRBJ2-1	CASSLEPTHLGGEQFF	TGTGCCAGCAGCTTAGAGCCCACCCACCTAGGCGGTGAGCAGTTCTTC
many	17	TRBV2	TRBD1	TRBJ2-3	CASREQYRDRGADTQYF	TGTGCCAGCAGAGAGCAATACCGGGACAGGGGGGCAGATACGCAGTATTTT
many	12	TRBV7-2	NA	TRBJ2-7	CASSLSIYEQYF	TGTGCCAGCAGCTTATCCATATACGAGCAGTACTTC
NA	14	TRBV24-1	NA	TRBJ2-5	CATSDRDNQETQYF	TGTGCCACCAGTGATCGGGACAACCAAGAGACCCAGTACTTC
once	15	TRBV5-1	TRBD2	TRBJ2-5	CASSSAGGIQETQYF	TGCGCCAGCAGCTCAGCGGGGGGGATCCAAGAGACCCAGTACTTC
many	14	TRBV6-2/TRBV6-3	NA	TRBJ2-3	CASSYDGVTDTQYF	TGTGCCAGCAGTTACGACGGGGTTACGGATACGCAGTATTTT
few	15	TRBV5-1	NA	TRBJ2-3	CASSLFAGSTDTQYF	TGCGCCAGCAGCTTGTTCGCTGGCTCCACAGATACGCAGTATTTT
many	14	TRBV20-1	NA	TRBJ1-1	CSAFPQGVNTEAFF	TGCAGTGCCTTCCCACAGGGCGTGAACACTGAAGCTTTCTTT
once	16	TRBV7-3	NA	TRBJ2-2	CVSSLGGRANTGELFF	TGTGTCAGCAGCTTAGGGGGGCGAGCGAACACCGGGGAGCTGTTTTTT
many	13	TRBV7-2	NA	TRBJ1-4	CASSLQSKEKLFF	TGTGCCAGCAGCTTACAATCGAAGGAAAAACTGTTTTTT
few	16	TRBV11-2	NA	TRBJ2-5	CASSRGGGTVQETQYF	TGTGCCAGCAGCCGGGGTGGGGGGACCGTCCAAGAGACCCAGTACTTC
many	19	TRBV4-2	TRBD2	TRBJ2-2	CASSLTTSGGPPNTGELFF	TGTGCCAGCAGTCTTACGACTAGCGGGGGCCCACCGAACACCGGGGAGCTGTTTTTT
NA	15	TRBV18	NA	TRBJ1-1	CASSPIDRRDTEAFF	TGTGCCAGCTCACCAATTGACAGGAGGGACACTGAAGCTTTCTTT
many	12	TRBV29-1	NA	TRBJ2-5	CSVPALAETQYF	TGCAGCGTGCCGGCTCTGGCAGAGACCCAGTACTTC
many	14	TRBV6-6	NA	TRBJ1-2	CASSYIRGSPVITF	TGTGCCAGCAGTTACATCCGGGGCTCTCCGGTAATCACCTTC
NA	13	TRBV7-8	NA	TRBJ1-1	CASNLAKDREAFF	TGTGCCAGCAACTTAGCCAAAGACAGAGAAGCTTTCTTT
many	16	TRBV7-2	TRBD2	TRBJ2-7	CASTLTGREGAYEQYF	TGTGCCAGCACCCTCACGGGTCGGGAGGGCGCCTACGAGCAGTACTTC
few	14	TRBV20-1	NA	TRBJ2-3	CSARSPQGSDTQYF	TGCAGTGCTAGATCCCCGCAGGGGTCAGATACGCAGTATTTT
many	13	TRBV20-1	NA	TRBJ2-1	CSARDSQLRREFF	TGCAGTGCTAGAGATTCCCAGCTCCGACGAGAGTTCTTC
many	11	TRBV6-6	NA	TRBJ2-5	CASSYPETQYF	TGTGCCAGCAGTTACCCGGAGACCCAGTACTTC
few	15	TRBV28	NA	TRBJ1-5	CASSGISTGNQPQHF	TGTGCCAGCAGTGGGATTTCAACGGGTAATCAGCCCCAGCATTTT